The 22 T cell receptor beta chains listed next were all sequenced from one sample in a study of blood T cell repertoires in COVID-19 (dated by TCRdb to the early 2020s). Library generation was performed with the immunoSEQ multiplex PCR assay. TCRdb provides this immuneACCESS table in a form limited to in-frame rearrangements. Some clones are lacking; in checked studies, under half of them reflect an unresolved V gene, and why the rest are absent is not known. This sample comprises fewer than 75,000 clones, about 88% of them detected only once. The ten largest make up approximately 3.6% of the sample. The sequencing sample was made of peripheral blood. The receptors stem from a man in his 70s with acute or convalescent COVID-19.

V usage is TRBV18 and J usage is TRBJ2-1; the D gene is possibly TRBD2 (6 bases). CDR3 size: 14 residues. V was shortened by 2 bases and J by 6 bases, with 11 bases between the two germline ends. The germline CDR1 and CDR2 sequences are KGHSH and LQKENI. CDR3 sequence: CASSPSAGRNEQFF. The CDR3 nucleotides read TGTGCCAGCTCACCAAGCGCGGGACGCAATGAGCAGTTCTTC. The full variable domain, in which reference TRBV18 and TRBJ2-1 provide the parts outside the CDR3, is NAGVMQNPRHLVRRRGQEARLRCSPMKGHSHVYWYRQLPEEGLKFMVYLQKENIIDESGMPKERFSAEFPKEGPSILRIQQVVRGDSAAYFCASSPSAGRNEQFFGPGTRLTVL.

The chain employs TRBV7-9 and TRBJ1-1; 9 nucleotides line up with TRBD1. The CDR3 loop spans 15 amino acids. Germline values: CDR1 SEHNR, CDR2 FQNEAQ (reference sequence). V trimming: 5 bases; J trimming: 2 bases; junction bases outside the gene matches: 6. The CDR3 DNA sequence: TGTGCCAGCAGCACCCGACAGGGGGGTAACACTGAAGCTTTCTTT. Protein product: CASSTRQGGNTEAFF.

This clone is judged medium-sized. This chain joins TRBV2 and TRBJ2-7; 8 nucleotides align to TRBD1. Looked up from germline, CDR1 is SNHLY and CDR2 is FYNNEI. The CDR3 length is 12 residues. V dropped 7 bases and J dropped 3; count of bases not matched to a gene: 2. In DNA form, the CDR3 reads TGTGCCAGCATCGGACAGGGCTACGAGCAGTACTTC. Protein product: CASIGQGYEQYF.

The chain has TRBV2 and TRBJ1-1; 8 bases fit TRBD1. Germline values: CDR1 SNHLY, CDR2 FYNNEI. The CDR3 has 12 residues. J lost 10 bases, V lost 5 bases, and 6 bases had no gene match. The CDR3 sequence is CASSSQGALAFF. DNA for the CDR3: TGTGCCAGCAGTTCTCAGGGGGCGCTAGCTTTCTTT.

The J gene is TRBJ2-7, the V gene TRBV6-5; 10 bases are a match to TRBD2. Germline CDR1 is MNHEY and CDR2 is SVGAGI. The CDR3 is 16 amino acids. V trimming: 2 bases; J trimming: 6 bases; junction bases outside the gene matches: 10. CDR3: CASSYDGSGGAIEQYF. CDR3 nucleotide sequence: TGTGCCAGCAGTTACGATGGGAGCGGGGGGGCAATCGAGCAGTACTTC.

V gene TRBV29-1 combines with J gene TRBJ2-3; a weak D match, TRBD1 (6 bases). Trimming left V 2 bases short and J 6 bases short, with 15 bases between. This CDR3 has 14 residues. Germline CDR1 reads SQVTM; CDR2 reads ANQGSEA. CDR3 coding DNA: TGCAGCGTTGAAACAGGGCGCGCCCGGGATACGCAGTATTTT. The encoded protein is CSVETGRARDTQYF.

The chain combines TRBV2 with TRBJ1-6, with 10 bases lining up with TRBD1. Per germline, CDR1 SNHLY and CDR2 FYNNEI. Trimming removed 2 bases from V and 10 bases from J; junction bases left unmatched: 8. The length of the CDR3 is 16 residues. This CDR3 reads CASSETGTGVGSPLHF. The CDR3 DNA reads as TGTGCCAGCAGTGAAACCGGGACAGGGGTTGGGTCACCCCTCCACTTT.

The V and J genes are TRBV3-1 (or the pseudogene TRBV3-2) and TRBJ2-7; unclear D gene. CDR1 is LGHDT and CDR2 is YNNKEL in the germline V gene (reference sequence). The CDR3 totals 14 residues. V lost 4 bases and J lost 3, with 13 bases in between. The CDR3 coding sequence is TGTGCCAGCAGCCTCTCCGTGGGCTTCTACGAGCAGTACTTC. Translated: CASSLSVGFYEQYF.

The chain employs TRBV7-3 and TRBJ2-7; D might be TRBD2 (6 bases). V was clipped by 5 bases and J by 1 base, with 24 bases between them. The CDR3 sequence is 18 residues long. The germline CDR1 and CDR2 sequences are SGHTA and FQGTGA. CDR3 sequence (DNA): TGTGCCAGCAGCGGTTATCCCACCGGAGGGCTAGCTTCCTACGAGCAGTACTTC. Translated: CASSGYPTGGLASYEQYF.

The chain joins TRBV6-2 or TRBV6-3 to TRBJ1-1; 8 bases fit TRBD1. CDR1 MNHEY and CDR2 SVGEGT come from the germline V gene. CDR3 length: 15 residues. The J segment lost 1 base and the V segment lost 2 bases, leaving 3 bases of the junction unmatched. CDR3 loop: CASSYPGTGNTEAFF. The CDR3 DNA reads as TGTGCCAGCAGTTACCCGGGGACAGGGAACACTGAAGCTTTCTTT.

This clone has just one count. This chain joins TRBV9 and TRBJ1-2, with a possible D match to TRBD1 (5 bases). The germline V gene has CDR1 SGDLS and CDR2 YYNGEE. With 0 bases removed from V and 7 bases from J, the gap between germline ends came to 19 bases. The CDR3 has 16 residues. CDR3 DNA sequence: TGTGCCAGCAGCGTAGGGCGTTCGGTAGGGGCAAGTGGCTACACCTTC. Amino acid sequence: CASSVGRSVGASGYTF. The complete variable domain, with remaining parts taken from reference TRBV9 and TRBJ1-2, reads DSGVTQTPKHLITATGQRVTLRCSPRSGDLSVYWYQQSLDQGLQFLIQYYNGEERAKGNILERFSAQQFPDLHSELNLSSLELGDSALYFCASSVGRSVGASGYTFGSGTRLTVV.

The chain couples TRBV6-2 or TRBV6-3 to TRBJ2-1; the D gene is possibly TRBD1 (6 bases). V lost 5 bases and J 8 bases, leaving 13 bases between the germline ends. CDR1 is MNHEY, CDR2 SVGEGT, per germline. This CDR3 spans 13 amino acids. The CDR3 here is CASSLDSYDEQFF. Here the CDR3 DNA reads TGTGCCAGCAGTCTGGACAGTTATGATGAGCAGTTCTTC.

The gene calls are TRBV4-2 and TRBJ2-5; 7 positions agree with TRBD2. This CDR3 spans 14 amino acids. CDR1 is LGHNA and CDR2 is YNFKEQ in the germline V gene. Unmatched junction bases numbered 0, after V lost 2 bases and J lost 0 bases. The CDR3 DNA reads TGTGCCAGCAGCCAACTAGCGGACCAAGAGACCCAGTACTTC. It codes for CASSQLADQETQYF.

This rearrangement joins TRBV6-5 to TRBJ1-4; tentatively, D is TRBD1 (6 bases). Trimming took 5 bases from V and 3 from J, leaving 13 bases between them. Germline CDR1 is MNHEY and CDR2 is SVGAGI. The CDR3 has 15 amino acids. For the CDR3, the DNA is TGTGCCAGCAGTCCAAGGGACAATGCTAATGAAAAACTGTTTTTT. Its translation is CASSPRDNANEKLFF.

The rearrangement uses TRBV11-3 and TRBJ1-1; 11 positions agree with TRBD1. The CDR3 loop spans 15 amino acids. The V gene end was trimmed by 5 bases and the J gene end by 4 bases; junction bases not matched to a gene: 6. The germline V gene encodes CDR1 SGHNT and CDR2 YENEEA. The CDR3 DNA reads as TGTGCCAGCAGCCCCGGACAGGGGGCGGGCACTGAAGCTTTCTTT. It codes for CASSPGQGAGTEAFF.

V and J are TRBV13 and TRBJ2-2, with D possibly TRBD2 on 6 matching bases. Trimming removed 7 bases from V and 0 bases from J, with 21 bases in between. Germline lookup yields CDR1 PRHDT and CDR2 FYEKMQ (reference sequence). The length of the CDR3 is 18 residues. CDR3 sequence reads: CASNLGGFGSTNTGELFF. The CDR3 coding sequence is TGTGCCAGCAACCTGGGGGGTTTTGGCTCAACGAACACCGGGGAGCTGTTTTTT.

As DNA, the CDR3 is TGCGCCAGCAGCCAATTAGCGATAGGACTAGCGGGGGGGCCAGGATACAATGAGCAGTTCTTC. It yields the protein CASSQLAIGLAGGPGYNEQFF. The chain combines TRBV4-3 with TRBJ2-1; 15 bases line up with TRBD2. Trimming removed 2 bases from V and 4 bases from J; junction bases left unmatched: 15. CDR1 is LGHNA, CDR2 YSLEER, per germline. The CDR3 loop spans 21 amino acids.

CDR3 in DNA: TGTGCCAGCAGCTTGAACCAGGGGGTTCTTTACGAGCAGTACTTC. This translates into CASSLNQGVLYEQYF. The gene calls are TRBV5-6 and TRBJ2-7, with TRBD1 matching over 7 bases. The germline gives CDR1 SGHDT, CDR2 YYEEEE. CDR3 length: 15 amino acids. The ends lost 1 base at V and 4 bases at J; junction bases unmatched: 8. The whole variable domain, filled in from reference TRBV5-6 and TRBJ2-7, reads DAGVTQSPTHLIKTRGQQVTLRCSPKSGHDTVSWYQQALGQGPQFIFQYYEEEERQRGNFPDRFSGHQFPNYSSELNVNALLLGDSALYLCASSLNQGVLYEQYFGPGTRLTVT.

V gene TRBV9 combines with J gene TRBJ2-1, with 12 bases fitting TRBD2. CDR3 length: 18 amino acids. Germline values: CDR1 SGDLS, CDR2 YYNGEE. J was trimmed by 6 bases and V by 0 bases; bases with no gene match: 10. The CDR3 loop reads CASSVASGGARSGNEQFF. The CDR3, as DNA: TGTGCCAGCAGCGTAGCTAGCGGGGGGGCCCGAAGCGGCAATGAGCAGTTCTTC.

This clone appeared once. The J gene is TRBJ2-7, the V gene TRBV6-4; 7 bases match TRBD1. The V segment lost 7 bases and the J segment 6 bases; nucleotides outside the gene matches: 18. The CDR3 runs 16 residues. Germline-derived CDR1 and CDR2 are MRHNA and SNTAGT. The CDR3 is CASTTPGQASPCEQYF. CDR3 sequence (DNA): TGTGCCAGCACCACCCCCGGACAGGCCAGCCCGTGCGAGCAGTACTTC.

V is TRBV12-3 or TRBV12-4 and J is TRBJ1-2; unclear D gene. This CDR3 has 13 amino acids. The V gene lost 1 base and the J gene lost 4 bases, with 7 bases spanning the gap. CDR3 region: CASSLEAPYGYTF. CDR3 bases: TGTGCCAGCAGTTTAGAAGCTCCCTATGGCTACACCTTC.

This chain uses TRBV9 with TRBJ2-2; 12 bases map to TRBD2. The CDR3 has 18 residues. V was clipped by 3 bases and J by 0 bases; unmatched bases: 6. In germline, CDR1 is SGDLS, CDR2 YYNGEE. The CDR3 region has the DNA TGTGCCAGCAGCGCCCGACTAGCGGGGGCCACGAACACCGGGGAGCTGTTTTTT. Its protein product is CASSARLAGATNTGELFF. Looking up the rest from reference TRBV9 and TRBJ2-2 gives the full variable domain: DSGVTQTPKHLITATGQRVTLRCSPRSGDLSVYWYQQSLDQGLQFLIQYYNGEERAKGNILERFSAQQFPDLHSELNLSSLELGDSALYFCASSARLAGATNTGELFFGEGSRLTVL.